Given below is one T cell receptor beta chain in context. Since no conserved phenylalanine or tryptophan closes the CDR3, a read error is the likely cause. The germline gives CDR1 MDHEN, CDR2 SYDVKM. The CDR3 spans 14 residues. RNA was extracted from bulk tissue without any cell sorting. The sample is drawn from a study of tumor and adjacent non-tumor tissue in lung cancer. The library came from three nested PCR rounds adapted from ARM-PCR protocols. TCRdb passed the multiplex PCR reads through MiXCR, listing each CDR3 protein once. Of about 120,000 distinct CDR3 sequences detected, over 70% appear once; the ten largest clones hold 20% to 25%.

This receptor was obtained from a man aged 65 to 79 with non-small cell lung cancer. The chain couples TRBV28 to TRBJ2-1; 8 positions match TRBD2. The source material was lung tumor tissue. CDR3: CASDSSGIHNEQFL. The DNA for the CDR3 is TGCGCCAGCGATAGTAGCGGGATTCACAATGAGCAGTTCTTA.